The 19 T cell receptor beta chains below were found in one sample sequenced in a study of response to subunit inactivated influenza vaccine. TCRdb re-called the RT-PCR reads through MiXCR, storing one row per CDR3 protein. The table has about 240,000 distinct CDR3 sequences, more than 10% seen once. The sample in question was non-naive T cells sorted from PBMCs, obtained 14 to 15 days before vaccination. The receptors stem from a man aged 50-59 years who received an inactivated influenza vaccine.

This clonotype was seen ten or more times. The gene calls are TRBV11-2 and TRBJ1-1, with a weak D call TRBD1 (5 bases). There are 13 residues in the CDR3. V shed 3 bases and J shed 9 bases, with 14 bases lying between them. Per germline, CDR1 SGHAT and CDR2 FQNNGV. CDR3 sequence (DNA): TGTGCCAGCAGCTTGGGGGGAATGGAAAAAGCTTTCTTT. It codes for CASSLGGMEKAFF.

This clonotype occurred many times. This chain connects TRBV7-2 to TRBJ2-7; the D gene could be TRBD1 or TRBD2 (5 bases each). The CDR3 loop spans 14 amino acids. Per germline, CDR1 SGHTA and CDR2 FQGNSA. V gave up 6 bases and J gave up 2 bases, with 14 bases separating them. The CDR3 reads CASRDGRGAYEQYF. CDR3 DNA: TGTGCCAGCAGGGACGGTCGGGGCGCCTACGAGCAGTACTTC.

In its sample, this clonotype was seen many times. V is TRBV5-5 and J is TRBJ2-7; D possibly corresponds to TRBD2 (6 bases). This CDR3 region has 15 residues. Trimming took off 5 bases at V and 0 bases at J, with 15 bases between the two ends. Looked up from germline, CDR1 is SGHKS and CDR2 is YYEKEE (reference sequence). CDR3 sequence: CASRRDRGDSYEQYF. The CDR3 bases are TGTGCCAGCAGAAGGGACCGCGGGGACTCCTACGAGCAGTACTTC.

A few counts support this clonotype. This chain links TRBV5-1 with TRBJ2-2; D is uncertain. The CDR3 is made up of 15 amino acids. Per the germline V gene, CDR1 is SGHRS and CDR2 is YFSETQ. Between the trimmed V and J ends, which lost 6 bases and 4 bases, there was a span of 16 bases. CDR3 sequence (DNA): TGCGCCAGCAACTCCATGCTAGGGTCCACCGGGGAGCTGTTTTTT. It codes for CASNSMLGSTGELFF.

With regard to this clonotype: A junction boundary mismatches the germline segment, possibly from a read error. The chain has TRBV29-1 and TRBJ2-1; TRBD2 aligns across 10 bases. Germline V gene data show CDR1 as SQVTM and CDR2 as ANQGSEA. The CDR3 is 17 residues long. The CDR3 here is CSVVPRSSGRRYSEQFF. DNA for the CDR3: TGCAGCGTTGTCCCTAGGAGTAGCGGGAGGAGGTACAGTGAGCAGTTCTTC.

This chain uses TRBV27 with TRBJ2-1; 10 nucleotides agree with TRBD2. This CDR3 is built from 18 residues. Germline V gene sequence: CDR1 MNHEY, CDR2 SMNVEV (reference sequence). Trimming took 6 bases from V and 6 from J; bases not matched to a gene: 17. CDR3 nucleotide sequence: TGTGCCAGCAGCCATTTATTGGATACTAGCGGGACTCTCAATGAGCAGTTCTTC. It specifies CASSHLLDTSGTLNEQFF.

This clonotype turned up a few times. This rearrangement joins TRBV12-3 or TRBV12-4 to TRBJ2-5; D is ambiguous. The CDR3 length is 12 residues. Between the trimmed V and J ends, which lost 8 bases and 8 bases, there was a span of 15 bases. The CDR3 loop is CASSQTPTTQYF. As DNA, the CDR3 is TGTGCCAGCTCTCAAACCCCGACAACCCAGTACTTC.

The CDR3 sequence is CASPWHPADEQFF. CDR3 in DNA: TGTGCCAGCCCATGGCACCCTGCCGATGAGCAGTTCTTC. The V call is TRBV6-2 or TRBV6-3, the J call TRBJ2-1; D not certain. The CDR3 is 13 amino acids. V shed 8 bases and J shed 8 bases, with 16 bases lying between them. CDR1 and CDR2 from the germline V gene are MNHEY and SVGEGT.

The chain uses TRBV28 and TRBJ2-1; 8 nucleotides align to TRBD2. V shed 2 bases and J 15 bases; nucleotides not matched to a gene: 12. The CDR3 extends over 14 amino acids. Per the germline V gene, CDR1 is MDHEN and CDR2 is SYDVKM. CDR3 in amino acids: CASSLVTVGTSMFF. CDR3 DNA: TGTGCCAGCAGTTTAGTCACCGTTGGGACTAGTATGTTCTTC.

This clonotype was counted many times. The chain employs TRBV7-2 and TRBJ2-3; unclear D gene. V was shortened by 4 bases and J by 5 bases, with 10 bases between the two germline ends. From germline, CDR1 is SGHTA and CDR2 FQGNSA. The CDR3 runs to 13 residues. CDR3 nucleotide sequence: TGTGCCAGCAGCTCCCGAGCGAGAGATACGCAGTATTTT. Translating gives CASSSRARDTQYF.

Here the CDR3 DNA reads TGTGCCAGCAGCTTAAAATCTCTACGGGACCACACAGATACGCAGTATTTT. Its translation is CASSLKSLRDHTDTQYF. This sequence joins TRBV7-8 and TRBJ2-3; either TRBD1 or TRBD2 may fit D (5 bases each). The CDR3 is 17 amino acids. Looked up from germline, CDR1 is SGHVS and CDR2 is FQNEAQ. Trimming cost V 2 bases and J 2 bases, with 17 bases left between them.

V and J are TRBV20-1 and TRBJ1-4; D is unclear. The V and J ends lost 4 bases and 8 bases respectively, with 11 bases between them. The CDR3 contains 12 residues. CDR1 and CDR2 from the germline V gene are DFQATT and SNEGSKA (reference sequence). In DNA, the CDR3 is TGCAGTGCTATCGCGCCCGGCGAAAAACTGTTTTTT. Its translation is CSAIAPGEKLFF.

This clonotype was seen a handful of times. The chain has TRBV12-3 or TRBV12-4 and TRBJ2-2; the D call may be TRBD1 or TRBD2 (7 bases each). The CDR3 extends over 16 amino acids. Trimming removed 6 bases from V and 4 bases from J, with 18 bases in between. In nucleotides, the CDR3 is TGTGCCAGCAGCCAGGGGGGGGGAGCGCGCACCGGGGAGCTGTTTTTT. This gives the protein CASSQGGGARTGELFF.

The V gene is TRBV19, the J gene TRBJ2-3, with D perhaps TRBD1 (8 bases). Germline CDR1 LNHDA, CDR2 SQIVND (reference sequence). CDR3 length: 17 amino acids. Deletions cut 6 bases from V and 0 bases from J, with 19 bases between. CDR3 coding DNA: TGTGCCAGTAGCGGGGGGCGACAGGGGATGAGCACAGATACGCAGTATTTT. This codes for CASSGGRQGMSTDTQYF.

DNA for the CDR3: TGTGCCAGCAGCCAAGAATCGACGAGGACCGGGGAGCTGTTTTTT. Amino acids: CASSQESTRTGELFF. The genes are TRBV4-2 and TRBJ2-2; D is ambiguous. The CDR3 is 15 amino acids. V lost 0 bases to trimming and J lost 5 bases, with 10 bases between them. Germline V gene sequence: CDR1 LGHNA, CDR2 YNFKEQ.

This clonotype appeared a few times. V usage is TRBV5-4 and J usage is TRBJ2-7; 7 positions agree with TRBD1. CDR3 size: 15 residues. The junction had 9 bases not matched to a gene; V was cut back by 4 bases and J by 2 bases. The germline V gene has CDR1 SGHNT and CDR2 YYREEE (reference sequence). CDR3 sequence reads: CASSPRGQGAYEQYF. The CDR3 region has the DNA TGTGCCAGCAGCCCCCGTGGGCAGGGGGCCTACGAGCAGTACTTC.

The rearrangement links TRBV9 to TRBJ2-3, with 7 bases fitting TRBD1. The CDR3 totals 14 residues. Germline V gene sequence: CDR1 SGDLS, CDR2 YYNGEE. V was pared by 6 bases and J by 0 bases, with 4 bases of the junction left unmatched. CDR3 region: CASTDRASTDTQYF. DNA for the CDR3: TGTGCCAGCACCGACAGGGCTAGCACAGATACGCAGTATTTT.

The rearrangement joins TRBV6-2 or TRBV6-3 to TRBJ2-1; 7 bases fit TRBD2. Per germline, CDR1 MNHEY and CDR2 SVGEGT. CDR3 length: 16 residues. J was trimmed by 6 bases and V by 0 bases; bases with no gene match: 8. DNA of the CDR3: TGTGCCAGCAGTTACTCACTAGCGCGTCTTGTCAATGAGCAGTTCTTC. This translates into CASSYSLARLVNEQFF.

This clonotype was recorded at least ten times. The chain couples TRBV7-9 to TRBJ1-2, with D uncertain. Trimming cost V 1 base and J 8 bases, with 11 bases left between them. Germline loops: CDR1 SEHNR, CDR2 FQNEAQ (reference sequence). The CDR3 consists of 13 residues. In DNA, the CDR3 is TGTGCCAGCAGCTTAGTTCGGGCCCAGGGCTACACCTTC. The encoded protein is CASSLVRAQGYTF.